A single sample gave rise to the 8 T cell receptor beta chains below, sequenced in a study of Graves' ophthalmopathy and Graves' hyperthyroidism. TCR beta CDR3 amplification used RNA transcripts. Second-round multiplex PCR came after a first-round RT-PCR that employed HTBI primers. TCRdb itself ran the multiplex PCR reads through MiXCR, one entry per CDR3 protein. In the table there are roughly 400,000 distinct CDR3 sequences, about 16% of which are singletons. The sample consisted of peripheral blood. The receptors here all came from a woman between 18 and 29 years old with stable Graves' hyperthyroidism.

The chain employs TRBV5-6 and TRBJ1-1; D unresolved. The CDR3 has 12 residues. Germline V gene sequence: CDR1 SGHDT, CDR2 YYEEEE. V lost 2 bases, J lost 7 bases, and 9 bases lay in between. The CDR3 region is CASSLAKGEAFF. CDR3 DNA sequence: TGTGCCAGCAGCTTAGCAAAGGGTGAAGCTTTCTTT.

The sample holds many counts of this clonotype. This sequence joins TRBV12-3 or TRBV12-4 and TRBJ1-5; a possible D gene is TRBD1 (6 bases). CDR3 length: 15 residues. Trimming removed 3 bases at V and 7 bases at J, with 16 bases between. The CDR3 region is CASSFRGARGQPQHF. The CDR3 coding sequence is TGTGCCAGCAGTTTCCGGGGGGCGAGGGGACAGCCCCAGCATTTT.

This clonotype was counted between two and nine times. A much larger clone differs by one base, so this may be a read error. CDR3 nucleotides: TGTGCCAGTAGTGACACTAGCCAAGAGACCAAGTACTTC. Its translation is CASSDTSQETKYF. This chain links TRBV19 with TRBJ2-5; tentatively, D is TRBD2 (6 bases). Looked up from germline, CDR1 is LNHDA and CDR2 is SQIVND (reference sequence). The CDR3 runs 13 residues.

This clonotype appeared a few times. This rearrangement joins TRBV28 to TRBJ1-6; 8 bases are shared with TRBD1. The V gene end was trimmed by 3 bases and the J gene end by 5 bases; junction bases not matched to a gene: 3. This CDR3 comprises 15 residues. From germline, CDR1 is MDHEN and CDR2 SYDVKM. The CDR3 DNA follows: TGTGCCAGCAGTTTGGGGACAGGCCATAATTCACCCCTCCACTTT. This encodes CASSLGTGHNSPLHF.

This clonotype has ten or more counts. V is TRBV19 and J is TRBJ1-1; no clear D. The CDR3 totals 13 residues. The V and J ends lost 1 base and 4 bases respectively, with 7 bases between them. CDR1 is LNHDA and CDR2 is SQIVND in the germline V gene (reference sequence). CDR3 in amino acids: CASSIAVRTEAFF. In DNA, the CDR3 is TGTGCCAGTAGTATAGCAGTGCGCACTGAAGCTTTCTTT. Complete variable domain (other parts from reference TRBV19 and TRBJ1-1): DGGITQSPKYLFRKEGQNVTLSCEQNLNHDAMYWYRQDPGQGLRLIYYSQIVNDFQKGDIAEGYSVSREKKESFPLTVTSAQKNPTAFYLCASSIAVRTEAFFGQGTRLTVV.

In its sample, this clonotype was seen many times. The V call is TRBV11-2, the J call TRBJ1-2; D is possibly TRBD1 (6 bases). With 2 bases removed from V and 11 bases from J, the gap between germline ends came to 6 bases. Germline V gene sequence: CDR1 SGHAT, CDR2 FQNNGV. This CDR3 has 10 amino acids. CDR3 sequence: CASSLQGYTF. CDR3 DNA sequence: TGTGCCAGCAGCTTACAGGGGTACACCTTC. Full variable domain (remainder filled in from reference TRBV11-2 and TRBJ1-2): EAGVAQSPRYKIIEKRQSVAFWCNPISGHATLYWYQQILGQGPKLLIQFQNNGVVDDSQLPKDRFSAERLKGVDSTLKIQPAKLEDSAVYLCASSLQGYTFGSGTRLTVV.

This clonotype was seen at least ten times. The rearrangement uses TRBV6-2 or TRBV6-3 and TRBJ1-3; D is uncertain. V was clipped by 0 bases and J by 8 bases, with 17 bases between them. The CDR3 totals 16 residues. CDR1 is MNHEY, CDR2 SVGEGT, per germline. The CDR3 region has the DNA TGTGCCAGCAGTTACTCGATGGCAGACTCCGCGGACACCATATATTTT. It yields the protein CASSYSMADSADTIYF.

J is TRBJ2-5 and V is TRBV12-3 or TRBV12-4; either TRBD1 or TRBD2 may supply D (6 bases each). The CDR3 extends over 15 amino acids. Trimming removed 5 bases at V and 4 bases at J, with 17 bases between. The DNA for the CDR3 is TGTGCCAGCAGTCTTGGGGGGCTGGGAGGAGAGACCCAGTACTTC. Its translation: CASSLGGLGGETQYF.